This is a list of T cell receptor beta chains from one sample in a study of shared clonotypes between healthy human individuals. Libraries were prepared by immunoSEQ multiplex PCR; TCRdb keeps only in-frame clonotypes and omits some of them. The sample lists about 2,100,000 clones, approximately 94% occurring once. The sample comprised naive CD8+ T cells from PBMCs. Receptors were obtained from a young man in good health. Some clones in this sample may be carry-over from other donors' samples. The CDR3 runs from the conserved cysteine through the conserved F or W. Fields, in order: clone size, V gene, D gene, J gene, CDR3 protein, CDR3 DNA. The D gene is left open where the match is weak. Clone size is not always given. Where it is, it says once, few, many or a class for expanded clones.

>once|TRBV4-1|TRBD2|TRBJ2-3
CASSQRLADTDTQYF
TGCGCCAGCAGCCAAAGACTAGCGGATACAGATACGCAGTATTTT
>.|TRBV27|TRBD2|TRBJ2-7
CASKPKTSASYEQYF
TGTGCCAGCAAACCCAAGACTAGCGCCTCCTACGAGCAGTACTTC
>.|TRBV7-8|.|TRBJ2-7
CASSPRGWYEQYF
TGTGCCAGCAGCCCACGGGGATGGTACGAGCAGTACTTC
>.|TRBV6-1|.|TRBJ1-4
CASIVDQSTNEKLFF
TGTGCCAGCATTGTGGACCAGTCAACTAATGAAAAACTGTTTTTT
>.|TRBV27|.|TRBJ1-2
CASSTGRLNGYTF
TGTGCCAGCAGCACTGGGAGACTGAATGGCTACACCTTC
>.|TRBV28|TRBD1|TRBJ1-1
CAISPTGGITEAFF
TGTGCCATTTCTCCGACAGGGGGCATCACTGAAGCTTTCTTT
>.|TRBV15|TRBD1|TRBJ1-2
CATSRDGQGPYGYTF
TGTGCCACCAGCAGAGACGGACAGGGGCCCTATGGCTACACCTTC
>.|TRBV27|.|TRBJ2-1
CASSLTPGAYNEQFF
TGTGCCAGCAGTTTAACTCCAGGGGCCTACAATGAGCAGTTCTTC
>.|TRBV7-9|.|TRBJ1-1
CASSLVGLGNTEAFF
TGTGCCAGCAGCTTGGTGGGCCTTGGGAACACTGAAGCTTTCTTT
>.|TRBV29-1|.|TRBJ1-2
CSVRGSPNYGYTF
TGCAGCGTACGGGGCAGCCCTAACTATGGCTACACCTTC
>.|TRBV5-1|.|TRBJ1-2
CASSLGEGYTF
TGCGCCAGCAGCTTGGGGGAGGGCTACACCTTC
>.|TRBV7-9|.|TRBJ2-5
CAGASGVEETQYF
TGTGCCGGGGCCTCCGGGGTAGAAGAGACCCAGTACTTC
>few|TRBV4-1|.|TRBJ1-1
CASSQGDTEAFF
TGCGCCAGCAGCCAAGGGGACACTGAAGCTTTCTTT
>once|TRBV5-1|.|TRBJ2-1
CASSLGRLSNEQFF
TGCGCCAGCAGCTTGGGACGCCTCAGCAATGAGCAGTTCTTC
>.|TRBV30|.|TRBJ2-1
CAWSGSYNEQFF
TGTGCCTGGAGTGGTTCCTACAATGAGCAGTTCTTC
>.|TRBV13|.|TRBJ1-4
CASSSLRESNEKLFF
TGTGCCAGCAGCTCGCTTCGGGAGAGTAATGAAAAACTGTTTTTT
>.|TRBV5-5|.|TRBJ1-2
CASSFTPSGGYTF
TGTGCCAGCAGCTTTACACCCTCGGGCGGCTACACCTTC
>.|TRBV27|.|TRBJ2-1
CASRGFRSYNEQFF
TGTGCCAGCAGGGGTTTCCGCTCCTACAATGAGCAGTTCTTC
>.|TRBV4-3|TRBD1|TRBJ2-5
CASSPGTGQQETQYF
TGCGCCAGCAGCCCTGGGACAGGGCAACAAGAGACCCAGTACTTC
>.|TRBV28|.|TRBJ2-2
CASSQTQEIRELFF
TGTGCCAGCAGTCAGACACAAGAAATCAGGGAGCTGTTTTTT
>.|TRBV27|.|TRBJ1-2
CASSTFQGLNYGYTF
TGTGCCAGCAGTACCTTCCAGGGCCTTAACTATGGCTACACCTTC
>.|TRBV14|TRBD2|TRBJ2-1
CASSQQGAGLAGHNEQFF
TGTGCCAGCAGCCAACAGGGGGCTGGACTAGCGGGACATAATGAGCAGTTCTTC
>once|TRBV27|TRBD2|TRBJ2-1
CASRPLAGGMNEQFF
TGTGCCAGCAGGCCCCTAGCGGGAGGGATGAATGAGCAGTTCTTC
>few|TRBV11-2|.|TRBJ1-1
CASSPLAMFTEAFF
TGTGCCAGCAGCCCCTTGGCAATGTTCACTGAAGCTTTCTTT
>few|TRBV14|.|TRBJ1-1
CASSQGRVGPPNTEAFF
TGTGCCAGCAGCCAAGGGAGGGTAGGCCCGCCGAACACTGAAGCTTTCTTT
>.|TRBV9|TRBD1|TRBJ1-4
CASSVGVGRGQEKLFF
TGTGCCAGCAGCGTAGGCGTGGGCAGGGGGCAGGAAAAACTGTTTTTT
>.|TRBV14|TRBD2|TRBJ2-1
CASSPGGTSGLYNEQFF
TGTGCCAGCAGCCCCGGGGGGACTAGCGGACTCTACAATGAGCAGTTCTTC
>once|TRBV7-9|.|TRBJ2-3
CASSLDRVGADTQYF
TGTGCCAGCAGCTTAGATAGGGTTGGAGCAGATACGCAGTATTTT
>.|TRBV7-9|.|TRBJ2-4
CASSLVEGLAKNIQYF
TGTGCCAGCAGCTTAGTGGAGGGTCTGGCCAAAAACATTCAGTACTTC
>.|TRBV2|.|TRBJ2-5
CASSDPIAETQYF
TGTGCCAGCAGTGATCCTATTGCGGAGACCCAGTACTTC
>.|TRBV27|TRBD2|TRBJ2-1
CASSPSGRAYNEQFF
TGTGCCAGCAGTCCTAGCGGGAGGGCCTACAATGAGCAGTTCTTC
>.|TRBV6-5|.|TRBJ2-1
CASSYSREGNEQFF
TGTGCCAGCAGTTACTCTAGAGAAGGCAATGAGCAGTTCTTC
>.|TRBV10-3|.|TRBJ1-3
CAISADFITIYF
TGTGCCATCAGTGCGGACTTTATAACCATATATTTT
>.|TRBV6-6|TRBD2|TRBJ2-7
CASSYLEGGREQYF
TGTGCCAGCAGTTACCTTGAGGGAGGGCGCGAGCAGTACTTC
>.|TRBV27|.|TRBJ2-1
CASSLRQASYNEQFF
TGTGCCAGCAGTTTAAGACAAGCCTCCTACAATGAGCAGTTCTTC
>.|TRBV11-2|.|TRBJ1-2
CASSPRMFGYTF
TGTGCCAGCAGCCCGAGGATGTTCGGCTACACCTTC
>.|TRBV30|.|TRBJ1-5
CASRVANQPQHF
TGTGCCTCCAGGGTGGCCAATCAGCCCCAGCATTTT
>.|TRBV5-6|.|TRBJ2-7
CASSLRTYEQYF
TGTGCCAGCAGCTTAAGGACCTACGAGCAGTACTTC
>.|TRBV7-3|.|TRBJ2-3
CASRPLGQGSLCTDTQYF
TGTGCCAGCCGTCCCCTGGGGCAGGGAAGTCTCTGCACAGATACGCAGTATTTT
>.|TRBV7-8|TRBD1|TRBJ1-2
CASSHMDRVNYGYTF
TGTGCCAGCAGCCACATGGACAGGGTGAACTATGGCTACACCTTC
>.|TRBV27|TRBD2|TRBJ2-1
CASRDTSGRINEQFF
TGTGCCAGCAGAGACACTAGCGGGAGGATCAATGAGCAGTTCTTC
>once|TRBV7-8|TRBD1|TRBJ1-1
CASSPDRGDTEAFF
TGTGCCAGCAGCCCAGACAGGGGGGACACTGAAGCTTTCTTT
>.|TRBV7-9|TRBD1|TRBJ1-2
CASSKGTGTNYGYTF
TGTGCCAGCAGCAAGGGGACAGGGACTAACTATGGCTACACCTTC
>.|TRBV7-9|TRBD2|TRBJ2-1
CASSFGGGSYNEQFF
TGTGCCAGCAGCTTCGGCGGGGGGTCCTACAATGAGCAGTTCTTC
>.|TRBV14|TRBD1|TRBJ2-4
CASSLAPPGQGAKNIQYF
TGTGCCAGCAGCCTTGCCCCGCCGGGACAGGGGGCCAAAAACATTCAGTACTTC
>once|TRBV5-1|TRBD2|TRBJ2-1
CASRSAGTSVPSSYNEQFF
TGCGCCAGCAGATCCGCCGGGACTAGCGTCCCCAGCTCCTACAATGAGCAGTTCTTC
>.|TRBV5-8|TRBD1|TRBJ1-1
CASSKTGGTEAFF
TGTGCCAGCAGCAAAACAGGGGGCACTGAAGCTTTCTTT
>.|TRBV5-1|.|TRBJ2-6
CASSLELPSGANVLTF
TGCGCCAGCAGCTTGGAGCTACCCTCTGGGGCCAACGTCCTGACTTTC
>.|TRBV28|TRBD2|TRBJ2-5
CASGGTTEYF
TGTGCCAGCGGTGGGACTACTGAGTACTTC